This T cell receptor beta chain was found in a study of T cells in Graves' hyperthyroidism and ophthalmopathy. RNA transcripts served as the template for amplifying TCR beta CDR3 regions. First-round RT-PCR targeting the TCR CDR3 was performed with the HTBI primer set. TCRdb ran MiXCR on the multiplex PCR reads and lists one entry per CDR3 protein. The data contain 300,000 to 450,000 distinct CDR3 sequences, more than 13% of them seen just once; the ten biggest clones take up less than 35%. There are many counts of this clonotype. Material: blood. This clonotype was sampled from a woman aged 30 to 39 with Graves' hyperthyroidism.

The CDR3 region is CASRKGLAGGFSTDTQYF. The CDR3 DNA reads TGCGCCAGCAGAAAGGGACTAGCGGGAGGCTTCAGCACAGATACGCAGTATTTT. The chain joins TRBV5-1 to TRBJ2-3, with TRBD2 matching 15 bases. Trimming at V came to 5 bases and at J to 0 bases, leaving 7 bases not matched to a gene. The CDR3 has 18 residues. CDR1 and CDR2 (germline): SGHRS, YFSETQ.